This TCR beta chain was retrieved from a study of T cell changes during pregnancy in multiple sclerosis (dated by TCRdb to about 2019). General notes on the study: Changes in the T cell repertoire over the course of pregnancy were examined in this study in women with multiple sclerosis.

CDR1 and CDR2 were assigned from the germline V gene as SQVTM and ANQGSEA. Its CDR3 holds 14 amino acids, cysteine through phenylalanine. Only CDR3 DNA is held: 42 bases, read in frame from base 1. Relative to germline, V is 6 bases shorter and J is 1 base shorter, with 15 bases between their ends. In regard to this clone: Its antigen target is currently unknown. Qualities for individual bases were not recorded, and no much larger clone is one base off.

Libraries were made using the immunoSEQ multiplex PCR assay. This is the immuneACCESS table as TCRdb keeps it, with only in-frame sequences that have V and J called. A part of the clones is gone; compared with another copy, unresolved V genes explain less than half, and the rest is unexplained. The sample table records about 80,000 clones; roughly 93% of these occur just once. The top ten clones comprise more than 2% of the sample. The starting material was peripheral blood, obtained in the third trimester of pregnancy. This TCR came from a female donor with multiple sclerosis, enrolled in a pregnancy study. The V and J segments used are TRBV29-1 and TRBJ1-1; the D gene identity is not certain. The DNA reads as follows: TGCAGCGTGGCGGGCCTCAAGACGAACACTGAAGCTTTCTTT. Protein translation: CSVAGLKTNTEAFF. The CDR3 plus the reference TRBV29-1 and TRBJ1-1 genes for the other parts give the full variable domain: SAVISQKPSRDICQRGTSLTIQCQVDSQVTMMFWYRQQPGQSLTLIATANQGSEATYESGFVIDKFPISRPNLTFSTLTVSNMSPEDSSIYLCSVAGLKTNTEAFFGQGTRLTVV.